This T cell receptor (beta chain) was sequenced in a study of shared clonotypes between healthy human individuals. Across the study: Those who served as donors were a couple of women and three men between the ages of 18 and 49.

TCRdb keeps only in-frame clones here, not all; method: immunoSEQ multiplex PCR. The sample has some 2.1 million clones; approximately 92% are singletons. Cells designated naive CD8 were CD45RO-negative and were positively selected for CCR7, with terminally differentiated effector memory CD45RA+ cells excluded. The CDR3 is 14 residues long. Trimming removed 5 bases at V and 3 bases at J, with 13 bases between. CDR1 is MDHEN and CDR2 is SYDVKM in the germline V gene. Study results and caveats: Larger estimated richness was generally recorded for naive subsets relative to memory subsets. Sampling covered blood only; tissue repertoires likely differ. Generation probability values for non-shared clonotypes were lower than those for clonotypes shared by all four donors.

Worth noting for this clone: Its antigen is undetermined.

The chain is built from TRBV28 and TRBJ1-2, with D perhaps TRBD1 (5 bases). Sample: naive CD8+ T cells from PBMCs. This receptor was identified in a man aged 18 to 30 in good health. Some clones in this sample may be carry-over from other donors' samples. The DNA of the CDR3 is TGTGCCAGCAGTCCCTGGGGGGGGGACTATGGCTACACCTTC. As protein: CASSPWGGDYGYTF.